A single sample gave rise to the 22 T cell receptor beta chains below, sequenced in a study of T-cell reconstitution after alpha-beta-depleted transplantation in children. Construction of the TCRbeta library involved unique molecular identifiers. MiXCR was run by TCRdb on the PCR reads, yielding one entry per CDR3 protein. The table has around 680,000 distinct CDR3 sequences, roughly 17% seen once. The source material was PBMCs from the stem cell graft donor, sampled from the stem cell graft. The origin of the receptors is a human donor who donated a stem cell graft to a child with acute myeloid leukemia.

This chain uses TRBV9 with TRBJ1-1, with D uncertain. Looked up from germline, CDR1 is SGDLS and CDR2 is YYNGEE. The CDR3 has 15 residues. Trimming took off 0 bases at V and 1 base at J, with 10 bases between the two ends. The CDR3 loop reads CASSVGQLANTEAFF. In DNA, the CDR3 is TGTGCCAGCAGCGTAGGGCAGCTTGCGAACACTGAAGCTTTCTTT.

In this sample, this clonotype turned up many times. J is TRBJ1-1 and V is TRBV20-1, with no clear D. This CDR3 has 13 residues. V dropped 0 bases and J dropped 3 bases, with 8 bases sitting between them. Germline CDR1 and CDR2: DFQATT and SNEGSKA (reference sequence). The CDR3 DNA sequence: TGCAGTGCTAGAGAGGTGGGCTACACTGAAGCTTTCTTT. Translating it yields CSAREVGYTEAFF.

This clonotype occurred a few times. V usage is TRBV12-3 or TRBV12-4 and J usage is TRBJ2-1, with 8 bases matching TRBD2. This CDR3 contains 14 residues. Trimming at V came to 3 bases and at J to 7 bases, leaving 5 bases not matched to a gene. The CDR3 region has the DNA TGTGCCAGCAGTTTGCGGGGGGAGAGAAATGAGCAGTTCTTC. Its translation: CASSLRGERNEQFF.

This clonotype showed up just a few times. The chain recombines TRBV7-8 with TRBJ2-3, with 8 bases aligning to TRBD2. This CDR3 is 16 amino acids long. V was clipped by 5 bases and J by 1 base; unmatched bases: 8. Germline V gives CDR1 SGHVS, CDR2 FQNEAQ. Here the CDR3 DNA reads TGTGCCAGCAGCCCATCCCCAGCGGGGGGCACAGATACGCAGTATTTT. It is translated as CASSPSPAGGTDTQYF.

Comment on this clonotype: The junction and the germline gene differ at one end; a read error may be behind it. V gene TRBV4-1 combines with J gene TRBJ1-1; tentative D call: TRBD1 (5 bases). Germline values: CDR1 MGHRA, CDR2 YSYEKL. The CDR3 extends over 14 amino acids. The CDR3 sequence: CASSRTAGNAEAFF. The CDR3 coding sequence is TGCGCCAGCAGCCGTACGGCAGGGAACGCTGAAGCTTTCTTT.

As to this clonotype: A much larger clonotype is one base distant, so this may be a read error. The rearrangement links TRBV9 to TRBJ2-3, with D possibly called TRBD1 or TRBD2 (5 bases each). The CDR3 spans 15 residues. The germline gives CDR1 SGDLS, CDR2 YYNGEE. This CDR3 is CSSSGPRGPTDTQYF. As DNA, the CDR3 is TGTTCCAGCAGCGGTCCACGGGGCCCCACAGATACGCAGTATTTT.

This clonotype was observed at least ten times. The chain combines TRBV20-1 with TRBJ1-4; 7 bases line up with TRBD1. The CDR3 runs 15 residues. Germline V gives CDR1 DFQATT, CDR2 SNEGSKA (reference sequence). The trim removed 5 bases at V and 7 bases at J, leaving 13 bases unmatched. The chain's CDR3 is CSAAVVGGGIEKLFF. The CDR3 region has the DNA TGCAGTGCTGCCGTCGTGGGAGGGGGCATTGAAAAACTGTTTTTT.

The CDR3 bases are TGTGCCAGCACCCAGGGGGGGGGCCCAGATACGCAGTATTTT. Translated: CASTQGGGPDTQYF. The chain carries TRBV12-3 or TRBV12-4 and TRBJ2-3, with D perhaps given as TRBD1 or TRBD2 (7 bases each). Trimming took off 7 bases at V and 4 bases at J, with 15 bases between the two ends. The CDR3 length is 14 residues.

The rearrangement links TRBV28 to TRBJ2-7, with 9 bases that match TRBD1. Germline V lookup: CDR1 MDHEN, CDR2 SYDVKM. This CDR3 comprises 16 residues. With 3 bases clipped from V and 0 bases from J, the junction kept 6 bases outside the gene matches. CDR3 amino acids: CASSFSGTGSSYEQYV. CDR3 nucleotides: TGTGCCAGCAGTTTCTCCGGGACAGGGAGCTCCTACGAGCAGTACGTC.

This clonotype has at least ten counts. The genes are TRBV28 and TRBJ2-7; weak D call: TRBD1 (6 bases). Trimming removed 6 bases from V and 0 bases from J, with 12 bases in between. The germline V gene has CDR1 MDHEN and CDR2 SYDVKM. The CDR3 spans 14 residues. CDR3 residues: CASSSLQGSYEQYV. The CDR3 DNA is TGTGCCAGCAGCTCATTACAGGGCTCCTACGAGCAGTACGTC.

This clonotype came up many times. This chain links TRBV20-1 with TRBJ2-1, with TRBD1 matching over 8 bases. Germline assignment: CDR1 DFQATT and CDR2 SNEGSKA (reference sequence). The CDR3 sequence is 14 residues long. Germline trimming cut 3 bases from V and 6 bases from J; bases unmatched to any gene: 7. The CDR3 DNA is TGCAGTGCTAGTAGACAGGGGTTGGGCAATGAGCAGTTCTTC. It codes for CSASRQGLGNEQFF.

There are a few counts of this clonotype. This chain joins TRBV7-2 and TRBJ2-7, with D perhaps matching TRBD1 or TRBD2 (5 bases each). The CDR3 consists of 14 residues. Trimming shortened V by 5 bases and J by 2 bases, and 13 bases separated the two germline ends. Germline CDR1 is SGHTA and CDR2 is FQGNSA. CDR3: CASSGASGTYEQYV. CDR3 nucleotides: TGTGCCAGCAGCGGGGCCAGCGGAACCTACGAGCAGTACGTC.

This clonotype was seen repeatedly, ten times or more. The V call is TRBV20-1, the J call TRBJ1-1; D gene unclear. Looked up from germline, CDR1 is DFQATT and CDR2 is SNEGSKA (reference sequence). The CDR3 is made up of 14 amino acids. Trimming took 8 bases from V and 1 from J, leaving 17 bases between them. The CDR3 sequence is CSTISATGNTEAFF. CDR3 nucleotides: TGCAGTACCATCTCTGCTACCGGGAACACTGAAGCTTTCTTT.

This clonotype was detected a few times. The chain carries TRBV9 and TRBJ1-2; D gene ambiguous. This CDR3 contains 13 residues. CDR1 SGDLS and CDR2 YYNGEE come from the germline V gene. V was clipped by 1 base and J by 7 bases, with 11 bases between them. Here the CDR3 DNA reads TGTGCCAGCAGCGTAACCACGGGAGGTGGCTACACCTTC. Amino acid sequence: CASSVTTGGGYTF.

J is TRBJ2-3 and V is TRBV5-1; D might be TRBD1 (6 bases). The germline V and J ends were trimmed by 4 bases and 2 bases, with 11 bases remaining between them. Germline loops: CDR1 SGHRS, CDR2 YFSETQ. The CDR3 sequence is 14 residues long. CDR3 DNA sequence: TGCGCCAGCAGCAGCACAGGGTTCACAGATACGCAGTATTTT. Protein sequence: CASSSTGFTDTQYF.

The V and J genes are TRBV20-1 and TRBJ2-1; 10 nucleotides match TRBD2. This CDR3 is built from 14 residues. Germline CDR1 reads DFQATT; CDR2 reads SNEGSKA (reference sequence). With 5 bases clipped from V and 7 bases from J, the junction kept 8 bases outside the gene matches. CDR3 nucleotide sequence: TGCAGTGCTCAAGTAGCGGGGGGAAGAAATGAGCAGTTCTTC. This sequence encodes CSAQVAGGRNEQFF.

In this sample, this clonotype turned up many times. V and J are TRBV20-1 and TRBJ2-3; D is possibly TRBD1 (6 bases). The CDR3 length is 14 residues. V lost 3 bases and J lost 0, with 10 bases in between. Germline V lookup: CDR1 DFQATT, CDR2 SNEGSKA (reference sequence). The CDR3 region has the DNA TGCAGTGCTAGGGGGGCTTACAGCACAGATACGCAGTATTTT. This translates into CSARGAYSTDTQYF.

This clonotype was recorded many times. This chain links TRBV29-1 with TRBJ2-1; the D is unclear. The V gene's germline CDR1 is SQVTM and CDR2 ANQGSEA. CDR3 size: 11 residues. The germline V and J ends were trimmed by 8 bases and 7 bases, with 12 bases remaining between them. The CDR3 sequence: CSSRGWNEQFF. The CDR3 coding sequence is TGCAGCTCACGTGGGTGGAATGAGCAGTTCTTC.

This chain joins TRBV10-3 and TRBJ2-2; tentatively, D is TRBD2 (6 bases). Germline V gene lookup returns CDR1 ENHRY and CDR2 SYGVKD. Trimming left V 7 bases short and J 4 bases short, with 7 bases between. CDR3 length: 12 residues. Written as DNA, the CDR3 is TGTGCCATCAACGGGGGCACCGGGGAGCTGTTTTTT. Translation gives CAINGGTGELFF.

The V and J genes are TRBV4-1 and TRBJ1-2; D gene unclear. The V gene lost 0 bases and the J gene lost 4 bases, with 12 bases spanning the gap. The CDR3 has 15 residues. Germline CDR1 reads MGHRA; CDR2 reads YSYEKL. The CDR3 DNA is TGCGCCAGCAGCCAAGAACGGGGTATTGGCTATGGCTACACCTTC. Translating gives CASSQERGIGYGYTF.

This clonotype occurred many times. The gene calls are TRBV10-3 and TRBJ2-1; 15 nucleotides match TRBD2. Germline lookup yields CDR1 ENHRY and CDR2 SYGVKD. V dropped 4 bases and J dropped 0; count of bases not matched to a gene: 10. The CDR3 spans 20 residues. The CDR3 nucleotides are TGTGCCATCAGTGGTTCGGGACTAGCGGGGGGCCACGGCTCCTACAATGAGCAGTTCTTC. It yields the protein CAISGSGLAGGHGSYNEQFF.

The V gene is TRBV7-7, the J gene TRBJ2-3; tentatively, D is TRBD2 (5 bases). Per the germline V gene, CDR1 is SSHAT and CDR2 is FNYEAQ (reference sequence). CDR3 length equals 16 residues. V was shortened by 4 bases and J by 0 bases, with 14 bases between the two germline ends. CDR3 sequence reads: CASSSEVGHSTDTQYF. The CDR3 DNA reads TGTGCCAGCAGCTCGGAGGTCGGGCATAGCACAGATACGCAGTATTTT.